A selection of T cell receptor beta chains follows, all from one sample in a study of identical twins. TCRdb reanalysed the 5' RACE reads using MiXCR and keeps one entry per CDR3 protein. The profile covers some 660,000 distinct CDR3 sequences, with 8.6% appearing a single time and 0.75% to 1% taken by the ten largest. A further study also used this sample, focusing on yellow fever vaccine responses in identical twins.

The material sequenced was PBMCs. These receptors were taken from a woman under 30 in good health. CDR3s leave out the opening cysteine and the closing phenylalanine or tryptophan. D genes are given only for firm matches. Size is stated for part of the rows, as once, few or many counts, or as a class when the clone is expanded.

>NA|many|TRBV16
ASSQRGGTEAF
>NA|many|TRBV29-1
SVEVRGFRTTGELF
>NA|few|TRBV20-1
SAGSVELLYEQY
>NA|NA|TRBV12-3/TRBV12-4
ASSLDLRGYYGYT
>TRBD2|NA|TRBV15
ATSRDPGGGPGDTQY
>TRBD2|few|TRBV4-3
ASSQDIAGSYQETQY
>TRBD2|NA|TRBV12-3/TRBV12-4
ASSPGGKNTQY
>TRBD1|many|TRBV29-1
SVGGTGVTYEQY
>TRBD1|NA|TRBV28
ASNLPRDRGHPSYEQY
>NA|NA|TRBV12-3/TRBV12-4
ASSLGVGPINSPLH
>TRBD1|few|TRBV19
ASSIQGVYEQY
>TRBD2|NA|TRBV6-5
ASSFPAGGQYNEQF
>TRBD2|NA|TRBV6-1
ASSAGSGGESEQY
>NA|NA|TRBV20-1
SARVGKETQY
>TRBD2|once|TRBV7-9
ASSGLAGRSYEQY
>TRBD1|few|TRBV29-1
SVRTGISGYT
>TRBD2|NA|TRBV29-1
SAPGTSGNEQF
>TRBD1|NA|TRBV18
ASSHPGQGYQETQY
>TRBD1|NA|TRBV14
ASSQPPGQGPTDTQY
>TRBD1|NA|TRBV6-1
ASSPDRVASGANVLT
>TRBD1|NA|TRBV28
ASSSWPEGQGTEAF
>TRBD2|many|TRBV5-1
ASSFGLAGGRGETQY
>TRBD1|few|TRBV20-1
SAREQGASFDNSPLH